Listed here are 26 T cell receptor beta chains from one sample, sequenced in a study of pediatric ulcerative colitis. TCRdb's copy holds only in-frame clones and misses some; the assay was immunoSEQ multiplex PCR. Here the sample spans about 17,000 clones, just under 75% being singletons. One to two pinch biopsies were taken from the rectum during colonoscopy. Source material: gut tissue. The receptor set was obtained from a girl between 10 and 17 years old with moderate ulcerative colitis.

The chain employs TRBV28 and TRBJ2-7, with 7 nucleotides matching TRBD1. This CDR3 has 13 amino acids. The junction had 7 bases not matched to a gene; V was cut back by 4 bases and J by 7 bases. Germline CDR1 reads MDHEN; CDR2 reads SYDVKM. The CDR3: CASSYNRGWEQYF. The CDR3 nucleotides are TGTGCCAGCAGTTACAACAGGGGATGGGAGCAGTACTTC.

Remarks on this clone: One end of the junction is discordant with germline, which a read error may explain. The chain couples TRBV5-3 to TRBJ1-6, with D uncertain. TRBV5-3 is an ORF; its function is uncertain. The length of the CDR3 is 14 residues. The CDR3 reads CASSLRASGSPLHF. The DNA of the CDR3 is TGTGCCAGCAGCTTGCGGGCAAGTGGTTCACCCCTCCACTTT.

The rearrangement links TRBV2 to TRBJ2-6; perhaps TRBD2 as D (5 bases). Trimming pared 5 bases from V and 4 bases from J, leaving 12 bases between. This CDR3 is built from 15 residues. Germline assignment: CDR1 SNHLY and CDR2 FYNNEI. The CDR3 nucleotides are TGTGCCAGCAGTTTCAGAGGGTTGGGGGCCAACGTCCTGACTTTC. This encodes CASSFRGLGANVLTF.

V usage is TRBV2 and J usage is TRBJ1-1; the match to TRBD1 covers 9 bases. V lost 6 bases and J lost 0; bases outside the gene matches: 5. CDR1 is SNHLY and CDR2 is FYNNEI in the germline V gene. This CDR3 region has 15 residues. This CDR3 reads CASRTGGEVNTEAFF. The DNA for the CDR3 is TGTGCCAGCAGAACAGGGGGCGAAGTGAACACTGAAGCTTTCTTT. The variable domain in full, completed from reference TRBV2 and TRBJ1-1, reads EPEVTQTPSHQVTQMGQEVILRCVPISNHLYFYWYRQILGQKVEFLVSFYNNEISEKSEIFDDQFSVERPDGSNFTLKIRSTKLEDSAMYFCASRTGGEVNTEAFFGQGTRLTVV.

The V call is TRBV9, the J call TRBJ2-7; no clear D. There are 14 residues in the CDR3. Trimming removed 0 bases from V and 4 bases from J, with 11 bases in between. CDR1 and CDR2 from the germline V gene are SGDLS and YYNGEE. The CDR3 coding sequence is TGTGCCAGCAGCGTAGCACGGTTCGGATACGAGCAGTACTTC. Amino acid sequence: CASSVARFGYEQYF.

The V gene is TRBV4-2, the J gene TRBJ1-5; 10 nucleotides line up with TRBD1. V lost 1 base, J lost 0 bases, and 3 bases stayed unmatched. Looked up from germline, CDR1 is LGHNA and CDR2 is YNFKEQ. The CDR3 totals 17 residues. The CDR3: CASSQGGQGYSNQPQHF. The CDR3 DNA sequence: TGTGCCAGCAGCCAAGGGGGACAGGGGTATAGCAATCAGCCCCAGCATTTT.

The V and J genes are TRBV7-6 and TRBJ2-1; tentative D call: TRBD2 (5 bases). The CDR3 extends over 15 amino acids. CDR1 SGHVS and CDR2 FNYEAQ come from the germline V gene. The ends were cut back, 3 bases at V and 1 base at J, with 10 bases in the middle. The CDR3 DNA sequence: TGTGCCAGCAGCTTTACGTGGGAGTCCTACAATGAGCAGTTCTTC. Protein product: CASSFTWESYNEQFF.

In its sample, this clone is medium-sized (0.01 to 0.1%). The chain joins TRBV4-1 to TRBJ1-2; a weak D match, TRBD1 (6 bases). Trimming pared 1 base from V and 0 bases from J, leaving 12 bases between. Germline V gives CDR1 MGHRA, CDR2 YSYEKL. CDR3 length: 16 amino acids. The CDR3, as DNA: TGCGCCAGCAGCCAAGTCCAGGGGACGGCTAACTATGGCTACACCTTC. It codes for CASSQVQGTANYGYTF.

The chain employs TRBV5-6 and TRBJ1-1; 8 bases are shared with TRBD1. CDR3 length equals 16 residues. Germline lookup yields CDR1 SGHDT and CDR2 YYEEEE. V lost 6 bases, J lost 2 bases, and 12 bases stayed unmatched. CDR3 nucleotides: TGTGCCAGCAACAACATTCAGGGGGCAGGAAACACTGAAGCTTTCTTT. Amino acid sequence: CASNNIQGAGNTEAFF.

The chain recombines TRBV7-3 with TRBJ1-1; tentatively, D is TRBD1 (6 bases). The germline gives CDR1 SGHTA, CDR2 FQGTGA. V shed 5 bases and J shed 1 base, with 14 bases lying between them. The CDR3 is 15 residues long. The CDR3 bases are TGTGCCAGCAGCCCCCGGGGGCGGGGGAACACTGAAGCTTTCTTT. Protein product: CASSPRGRGNTEAFF.

V and J are TRBV7-6 and TRBJ1-6; no clear D. The CDR3 runs 16 residues. Germline V CDR1 and CDR2: SGHVS, FNYEAQ. Trimming removed 1 base from V and 4 bases from J, with 11 bases in between. CDR3 sequence reads: CASSLGVREYNSPLHF. DNA for the CDR3: TGTGCCAGCAGCTTAGGAGTTAGGGAGTATAATTCACCCCTCCACTTT. The full variable domain, its missing parts supplied by reference TRBV7-6 and TRBJ1-6, is GAGVSQSPRYKVTKRGQDVALRCDPISGHVSLYWYRQALGQGPEFLTYFNYEAQQDKSGLPNDRFSAERPEGSISTLTIQRTEQRDSAMYRCASSLGVREYNSPLHFGNGTRLTVT.

The rearrangement joins TRBV6-1 to TRBJ2-3; possibly TRBD1 or TRBD2 for D (5 bases each). Trimming took off 6 bases at V and 8 bases at J, with 15 bases between the two ends. The germline V gene has CDR1 MNHNS and CDR2 SASEGT. This CDR3 region has 13 residues. CDR3 in DNA: TGTGCCAGCAGGGGGGTAGTTGATCCTACGCAGTATTTT. This encodes CASRGVVDPTQYF.

This clone appeared a few times. The V and J genes are TRBV2 and TRBJ2-1; D is possibly TRBD1 (6 bases). Germline CDR1 reads SNHLY; CDR2 reads FYNNEI. This CDR3 comprises 15 residues. V was shortened by 6 bases and J by 5 bases, with 17 bases between the two germline ends. The CDR3 sequence is CASSSDRYPHNEQFF. Here the CDR3 DNA reads TGTGCCAGCAGCTCCGACAGGTACCCTCACAATGAGCAGTTCTTC.

The chain is built from TRBV5-1 and TRBJ2-3; no definite D call. This CDR3 spans 17 amino acids. CDR1 is SGHRS and CDR2 is YFSETQ in the germline V gene. V was cut by 0 bases and J by 3 bases, with 17 bases left in between. The CDR3 nucleotides are TGCGCCAGCAGCTTGGCCTCACCCGGGCGTGGAACAGATACGCAGTATTTT. It specifies CASSLASPGRGTDTQYF.

This clone was counted once. The V and J genes are TRBV29-1 and TRBJ1-1; 8 bases are a match to TRBD1. Germline loops: CDR1 SQVTM, CDR2 ANQGSEA. V shed 7 bases, J shed 5 bases, and the junction held 6 bases outside the gene matches. The CDR3 contains 12 residues. CDR3 nucleotides: TGCAGCGGCGGACAGGGTGAAACTGAAGCTTTCTTT. It encodes CSGGQGETEAFF.

V is TRBV28 and J is TRBJ2-1; 9 positions agree with TRBD2. The trim removed 2 bases at V and 8 bases at J, leaving 13 bases unmatched. The CDR3 is 17 residues long. CDR1 MDHEN and CDR2 SYDVKM come from the germline V gene. Here the CDR3 DNA reads TGTGCCAGCAGTTTAGGTGCGGGAGGGCCGCCGGGCGATGAGCAGTTCTTC. Its translation is CASSLGAGGPPGDEQFF.

The chain couples TRBV9 to TRBJ2-5; 8 nucleotides match TRBD1. V lost 3 bases, J lost 2 bases, and 3 bases stayed unmatched. Germline CDR1 reads SGDLS; CDR2 reads YYNGEE. The length of the CDR3 is 14 residues. CDR3 residues: CASSGNRGQETQYF. The DNA of the CDR3 is TGTGCCAGCAGCGGAAACAGGGGGCAAGAGACCCAGTACTTC.

The sample holds one count of this clone. This chain joins TRBV21-1 and TRBJ2-4; the D segment call TRBD1 is taken from the table without a DNA check. TRBV21-1 has pseudogene status. The CDR3 is 16 amino acids. In DNA, the CDR3 is TGTGCCAGCAGACCCCGGACAGCCGGAGCCAAAAACATTCAGTACTTC. It yields the protein CASRPRTAGAKNIQYF.

V gene TRBV19 combines with J gene TRBJ1-1; D remains ambiguous. Per germline, CDR1 LNHDA and CDR2 SQIVND (reference sequence). This CDR3 region has 14 residues. V lost 3 bases, J lost 3 bases, and 11 bases lay in between. CDR3: CASSIKMWDTEAFF. The CDR3 region has the DNA TGTGCCAGTAGTATTAAGATGTGGGACACTGAAGCTTTCTTT.

The sample holds a few counts of this clone. This chain uses TRBV5-4 with TRBJ1-2; D might be TRBD1 (6 bases). Germline CDR1 SGHNT, CDR2 YYREEE (reference sequence). CDR3 size: 12 residues. Trimming cost V 3 bases and J 4 bases, with 7 bases left between them. CDR3 sequence: CASSSDSYGYTF. CDR3 coding DNA: TGTGCCAGCAGCTCGGACAGCTATGGCTACACCTTC.

This chain links TRBV5-4 with TRBJ2-7, with 7 nucleotides matching TRBD2. Germline CDR1 is SGHNT and CDR2 is YYREEE (reference sequence). The V segment lost 4 bases and the J segment 7 bases; nucleotides outside the gene matches: 20. CDR3 size: 17 residues. For the CDR3, the DNA is TGTGCCAGCAGCCCGGATCCCCTGGGCGGGAGTAAAAGGGAGCAGTACTTC. Its translation: CASSPDPLGGSKREQYF.

The J gene is TRBJ2-7, the V gene TRBV10-3; the D is unclear. Deletions cut 3 bases from V and 4 bases from J, with 4 bases between. CDR3 length: 11 amino acids. Germline V gene lookup returns CDR1 ENHRY and CDR2 SYGVKD. CDR3 DNA: TGTGCCATCAGTGAAGGGTACGAGCAGTACTTC. Protein product: CAISEGYEQYF.

This CDR3 is CASSIGPWGGTDTQYF. The CDR3 bases are TGTGCCAGTAGTATTGGGCCCTGGGGGGGCACAGATACGCAGTATTTT. This chain uses TRBV19 with TRBJ2-3; D might be TRBD2 (6 bases). CDR3 length: 16 residues. Trimming pared 3 bases from V and 1 base from J, leaving 14 bases between. Per the germline V gene, CDR1 is LNHDA and CDR2 is SQIVND (reference sequence).

The rearrangement uses TRBV18 and TRBJ2-5; TRBD2 matches at 9 bases. The trim removed 2 bases at V and 2 bases at J, leaving 6 bases unmatched. CDR1 and CDR2 (germline): KGHSH, LQKENI. The CDR3 loop spans 16 amino acids. CDR3 amino acids: CASSPAGTSIQETQYF. CDR3 in DNA: TGTGCCAGCTCACCAGCCGGGACTAGCATTCAAGAGACCCAGTACTTC. Drawing the rest from reference TRBV18 and TRBJ2-5, the complete variable domain is NAGVMQNPRHLVRRRGQEARLRCSPMKGHSHVYWYRQLPEEGLKFMVYLQKENIIDESGMPKERFSAEFPKEGPSILRIQQVVRGDSAAYFCASSPAGTSIQETQYFGPGTRLLVL.

This clone turned up a few times. The V gene is TRBV5-1, the J gene TRBJ2-7, with 10 bases fitting TRBD1. Germline V CDR1 and CDR2: SGHRS, YFSETQ. Trimming removed 4 bases from V and 2 bases from J; junction bases left unmatched: 6. The CDR3 is 15 amino acids. CDR3 amino acids: CASSEPGQGTYEQYF. The CDR3 region has the DNA TGCGCCAGCAGCGAACCGGGACAGGGGACCTACGAGCAGTACTTC.

J is TRBJ2-1 and V is TRBV5-1; D gene ambiguous. Trimming took 4 bases from V and 8 from J, leaving 16 bases between them. This CDR3 comprises 14 residues. Germline lookup yields CDR1 SGHRS and CDR2 YFSETQ. The CDR3 DNA sequence: TGCGCCAGCAGCCGGACCGGATCCTCGGATGAGCAGTTCTTC. The encoded protein is CASSRTGSSDEQFF.